One sample yielded the 28 T cell receptor beta chains listed below, sequenced in a study of memory CD4+ T cells and cytomegalovirus serostatus (dated by TCRdb to the late 2010s). A FACSAria II was used to sort memory CD4+ T cells, defined as single viable CD3+CD4+CD8-CD45RO+ cells. The library was produced with the immunoSEQ multiplex PCR assay. This is the immuneACCESS table as TCRdb keeps it, with only in-frame sequences that have V and J called. A part of the clones is gone; compared with another copy, unresolved V genes explain less than half, and the rest is unexplained. The sample contains tens of thousands of clones, 70% to 80% of them found a single time. The ten largest clones add up to about 4.5% of the sample. The sample was memory CD4+ T cells from blood. The source of these receptors is an adult in good health and CMV-seropositive.

This chain joins TRBV30 and TRBJ1-4; no definite D call. V lost 0 bases to trimming and J lost 3 bases, with 11 bases between them. The CDR3 consists of 15 residues. In germline, CDR1 is GTSNPN, CDR2 SVGIG (reference sequence). DNA of the CDR3: TGTGCCTGGAGTGTACGTGGGGTTGCTAATGAAAAACTGTTTTTT. It translates to CAWSVRGVANEKLFF.

This chain's CDR3 is CASSQVRTASAKYYTF. The CDR3, as DNA: TGTGCCAGCAGCCAAGTTAGAACAGCGTCCGCGAAGTACTACACCTTC. The J gene is TRBJ1-2, the V gene TRBV4-2; D unresolved. The CDR3 has 16 amino acids. Trimming took off 1 base at V and 10 bases at J, with 22 bases between the two ends. Germline V CDR1 and CDR2: LGHNA, YNFKEQ.

The DNA of the CDR3 is TGCGCCAGCAGCCCGGGTTGGCTCTCCTACGAGCAGTACTTC. Translation gives CASSPGWLSYEQYF. The chain is built from TRBV5-1 and TRBJ2-7; D remains unclear. The CDR3 sequence is 14 residues long. CDR1 is SGHRS, CDR2 YFSETQ, per germline. V was pared by 4 bases and J by 0 bases, with 11 bases between.

The chain uses TRBV28 and TRBJ1-5, with TRBD1 as a possible D gene (5 bases). The V gene lost 5 bases and the J gene lost 0 bases, with 20 bases spanning the gap. This CDR3 is built from 18 residues. Germline CDR1 and CDR2: MDHEN and SYDVKM. CDR3 DNA: TGTGCCAGCAGTCCCCCAGGGTGGGCGGATTATAGCAATCAGCCCCAGCATTTT. Protein: CASSPPGWADYSNQPQHF. The full variable domain, its missing parts supplied by reference TRBV28 and TRBJ1-5, is DVKVTQSSRYLVKRTGEKVFLECVQDMDHENMFWYRQDPGLGLRLIYFSYDVKMKEKGDIPEGYSVSREKKERFSLILESASTNQTSMYLCASSPPGWADYSNQPQHFGDGTRLSIL.

The chain links TRBV7-2 to TRBJ1-4, with 7 bases lining up with TRBD1. The trim removed 2 bases at V and 7 bases at J, leaving 4 bases unmatched. Germline V lookup: CDR1 SGHTA, CDR2 FQGNSA. This CDR3 comprises 14 residues. For the CDR3, the DNA is TGTGCCAGCAGCTTAAGACAGGGTAGTGAAAAACTGTTTTTT. This codes for CASSLRQGSEKLFF.

The DNA of the CDR3 is TGTGCCAGCAGCCCCAGGGGGCAGGGCGTAAATGAGCAGTTCTTC. This encodes CASSPRGQGVNEQFF. This chain uses TRBV7-9 with TRBJ2-1, with 8 bases fitting TRBD1. The V gene end was trimmed by 5 bases and the J gene end by 7 bases; junction bases not matched to a gene: 10. CDR3 length: 15 residues. CDR1 is SEHNR and CDR2 is FQNEAQ in the germline V gene (reference sequence). Combining the CDR3 with reference TRBV7-9 and TRBJ2-1 gives the whole variable domain DTGVSQNPRHKITKRGQNVTFRCDPISEHNRLYWYRQTLGQGPEFLTYFQNEAQLEKSRLLSDRFSAERPKGSFSTLEIQRTEQGDSAMYLCASSPRGQGVNEQFFGPGTRLTVL.

V usage is TRBV11-1 and J usage is TRBJ2-1; 8 bases are shared with TRBD1. Per germline, CDR1 SGHAT and CDR2 FQDESV (reference sequence). CDR3 length: 15 amino acids. Trimming removed 5 bases from V and 5 bases from J; junction bases left unmatched: 8. The CDR3 bases are TGTGCCAGCAGCCCCTGGACAGGGATCGACAATGAGCAGTTCTTC. Its translation is CASSPWTGIDNEQFF.

The chain uses TRBV7-2 and TRBJ2-5, with TRBD2 identical over 7 bases. The CDR3 runs to 14 residues. Unmatched junction bases numbered 10, after V lost 6 bases and J lost 6 bases. Per germline, CDR1 SGHTA and CDR2 FQGNSA. The CDR3 coding sequence is TGTGCCAGCAGTTTAAGCGGGGTAGTGAAGACCCAGTACTTC. It is translated as CASSLSGVVKTQYF. The whole variable domain, filled in from reference TRBV7-2 and TRBJ2-5, reads GAGVSQSPSNKVTEKGKDVELRCDPISGHTALYWYRQSLGQGLEFLIYFQGNSAPDKSGLPSDRFSAERTGGSVSTLTIQRTQQEDSAVYLCASSLSGVVKTQYFGPGTRLLVL.

The rearrangement links TRBV11-1 to TRBJ1-2; 7 bases match TRBD1. The CDR3 covers 15 residues. V shed 4 bases and J 3 bases; nucleotides not matched to a gene: 8. The germline V gene has CDR1 SGHAT and CDR2 FQDESV (reference sequence). CDR3 region: CASSSSYRGDYGYTF. The CDR3 nucleotides read TGTGCCAGCAGCTCAAGTTACAGGGGCGACTATGGCTACACCTTC.

This clone was detected once. The V call is TRBV6-5, the J call TRBJ2-5; possibly TRBD1 or TRBD2 for D (6 bases each). V was trimmed by 4 bases and J by 5 bases, leaving 14 bases between them. The CDR3 is 14 residues long. Germline V gene sequence: CDR1 MNHEY, CDR2 SVGAGI. The CDR3 spells CASSSDSGGETQYF. The CDR3 DNA follows: TGTGCCAGCAGTTCGGACAGCGGAGGGGAGACCCAGTACTTC.

CDR3 bases: TGCAGCGGCTTGGGGGACGGAGGGTACAATGAGCAGTTCTTC. Protein: CSGLGDGGYNEQFF. The chain is built from TRBV29-1 and TRBJ2-1, with D possibly being TRBD2 (6 bases). The V gene lost 7 bases and the J gene lost 4 bases, with 17 bases spanning the gap. The CDR3 spans 14 residues. Germline V lookup: CDR1 SQVTM, CDR2 ANQGSEA.

V and J are TRBV11-2 and TRBJ2-1; D gene unclear. This CDR3 spans 13 amino acids. V shed 0 bases and J shed 6 bases, with 6 bases lying between them. The V gene's germline CDR1 is SGHAT and CDR2 FQNNGV. CDR3 DNA sequence: TGTGCCAGCAGCTTAGATCTCAGCAATGAGCAGTTCTTC. This translates into CASSLDLSNEQFF.

V is TRBV7-3 and J is TRBJ2-7; either TRBD1 or TRBD2 may supply D (5 bases each). Germline lookup yields CDR1 SGHTA and CDR2 FQGTGA. This CDR3 region has 13 residues. V dropped 3 bases and J dropped 6 bases, with 12 bases sitting between them. DNA for the CDR3: TGTGCCAGCAGCTTGTTTTGGGGGTCCGAGCAGTACTTC. The encoded protein is CASSLFWGSEQYF. Full variable domain (outside the CDR3, taken from reference TRBV7-3 and TRBJ2-7): GAGVSQTPSNKVTEKGKYVELRCDPISGHTALYWYRQSLGQGPEFLIYFQGTGAADDSGLPNDRFFAVRPEGSVSTLKIQRTERGDSAVYLCASSLFWGSEQYFGPGTRLTVT.

This chain uses TRBV7-9 with TRBJ2-7, with D uncertain. Per the germline V gene, CDR1 is SEHNR and CDR2 is FQNEAQ (reference sequence). The CDR3 extends over 12 amino acids. With 4 bases removed from V and 7 bases from J, the gap between germline ends came to 11 bases. The CDR3 sequence: CASSSIDGEQYF. DNA for the CDR3: TGTGCCAGCAGCTCGATCGATGGGGAGCAGTACTTC.

Written as DNA, the CDR3 is TGTGCCAGCAGCCTCCGGGAGGGGATGAACACTGAAGCTTTCTTT. Protein product: CASSLREGMNTEAFF. The chain combines TRBV5-4 with TRBJ1-1; possible D gene TRBD1, 5 bases. Germline-derived CDR1 and CDR2 are SGHNT and YYREEE (reference sequence). The CDR3 has 15 residues. V was trimmed by 4 bases and J by 0 bases, leaving 13 bases between them.

The rearrangement joins TRBV28 to TRBJ2-5; 9 nucleotides line up with TRBD1. This CDR3 region has 16 residues. CDR1 MDHEN and CDR2 SYDVKM come from the germline V gene. J was trimmed by 1 base and V by 8 bases; bases with no gene match: 11. The CDR3 DNA is TGTGCCAGCCGGCCGGGGACAGGGAAAGGCCAAGAGACCCAGTACTTC. The encoded protein is CASRPGTGKGQETQYF.

The chain joins TRBV2 to TRBJ2-6; no clear D gene. The V and J ends lost 9 bases and 0 bases respectively, with 12 bases between them. This CDR3 is built from 15 residues. Germline loops: CDR1 SNHLY, CDR2 FYNNEI. The chain's CDR3 is CASAEDRSGANVLTF. For the CDR3, the DNA is TGTGCCAGTGCAGAAGACCGCTCTGGGGCCAACGTCCTGACTTTC.

The rearrangement joins TRBV27 to TRBJ2-7; 8 positions match TRBD2. Germline CDR1 MNHEY, CDR2 SMNVEV (reference sequence). Trimming cost V 5 bases and J 3 bases; bases outside gene matches: 9. The CDR3 contains 15 residues. CDR3 nucleotide sequence: TGTGCCAGCAGTGGGAGCGGGAGCGGAAACTACGAGCAGTACTTC. Translated, it gives CASSGSGSGNYEQYF.

The chain is built from TRBV28 and TRBJ2-5; no definite D call. Deletions cut 5 bases from V and 0 bases from J, with 10 bases between. Germline loops: CDR1 MDHEN, CDR2 SYDVKM. CDR3 length: 14 residues. The DNA for the CDR3 is TGTGCCAGCAGTGCAACAGTGTACCAAGAGACCCAGTACTTC. Amino acid sequence: CASSATVYQETQYF.

This chain uses TRBV18 with TRBJ2-2; 8 positions agree with TRBD1. The CDR3 consists of 15 residues. V shed 3 bases and J 4 bases; nucleotides not matched to a gene: 4. Germline values: CDR1 KGHSH, CDR2 LQKENI. CDR3 coding DNA: TGTGCCAGCTCACCGGGAACAGGGGGCACCGGGGAGCTGTTTTTT. It translates to CASSPGTGGTGELFF.

The chain employs TRBV11-3 and TRBJ2-3; TRBD2 is a possible D gene (5 bases). Trimming took 3 bases from V and 3 from J, leaving 10 bases between them. In germline, CDR1 is SGHNT, CDR2 YENEEA. This CDR3 comprises 14 residues. The CDR3 loop reads CASSLGWETDTQYF. DNA for the CDR3: TGTGCCAGCAGCTTGGGGTGGGAGACAGATACGCAGTATTTT. Full variable domain (rest looked up from reference TRBV11-3 and TRBJ2-3): EAGVVQSPRYKIIEKKQPVAFWCNPISGHNTLYWYLQNLGQGPELLIRYENEEAVDDSQLPKDRFSAERLKGVDSTLKIQPAELGDSAVYLCASSLGWETDTQYFGPGTRLTVL.

This clone was seen more than once but under ten times. The V gene is TRBV5-1, the J gene TRBJ2-1; 11 positions match TRBD2. The CDR3 contains 15 residues. After removal of 0 bases from V and 5 bases from J, the junction contained 1 base not matched to a gene. CDR1 SGHRS and CDR2 YFSETQ come from the germline V gene. CDR3 sequence reads: CASSLAGLADNEQFF. The CDR3 bases are TGCGCCAGCAGCTTGGCGGGACTAGCGGACAATGAGCAGTTCTTC.

CDR3 nucleotides: TGTGCCAGCAGATCCGACAGGGATCAGCCCCAGCATTTT. This gives the protein CASRSDRDQPQHF. The rearrangement joins TRBV28 to TRBJ1-5, with TRBD1 matching 7 bases. Germline lookup yields CDR1 MDHEN and CDR2 SYDVKM. Trimming took 6 bases from V and 5 from J; bases not matched to a gene: 4. This CDR3 spans 13 amino acids.

This chain joins TRBV5-4 and TRBJ2-3; 9 bases fit TRBD1. V lost 4 bases, J lost 2 bases, and 11 bases stayed unmatched. Germline CDR1 is SGHNT and CDR2 is YYREEE (reference sequence). The CDR3 is 17 residues long. The DNA for the CDR3 is TGTGCCAGCAGCGCCTTCTCTAACAGGGGGCACACAGATACGCAGTATTTT. It specifies CASSAFSNRGHTDTQYF.

V usage is TRBV5-4 and J usage is TRBJ2-7; 8 bases map to TRBD2. The trim removed 2 bases at V and 4 bases at J, leaving 5 bases unmatched. Looked up from germline, CDR1 is SGHNT and CDR2 is YYREEE (reference sequence). The CDR3 loop spans 14 amino acids. CDR3 nucleotide sequence: TGTGCCAGCAGCTTCCAGCGGGAGCGGTACGAGCAGTACTTC. This codes for CASSFQRERYEQYF.

This chain uses TRBV29-1 with TRBJ2-3, with 13 bases lining up with TRBD2. CDR1 and CDR2 from the germline V gene are SQVTM and ANQGSEA. CDR3 length: 17 residues. V was pared by 0 bases and J by 7 bases, with 10 bases of the junction left unmatched. Written as DNA, the CDR3 is TGCAGCGTTGAAGACTCCCCACTAGCGGGGGGGCGGTATACGCAGTATTTT. Translating gives CSVEDSPLAGGRYTQYF.

This clone appeared a single time. The chain is built from TRBV7-2 and TRBJ2-7, with D hard to call. The V end lost 3 bases, the J end lost 6 bases, and 6 bases lay between the germline ends. The CDR3 runs to 11 residues. The germline V gene has CDR1 SGHTA and CDR2 FQGNSA. The DNA of the CDR3 is TGTGCCAGCAGCTTTGGTAGCGAGCAGTACTTC. Translating it yields CASSFGSEQYF.

The V and J genes are TRBV7-9 and TRBJ2-4; possibly TRBD2 for D (6 bases). The V end lost 3 bases, the J end lost 6 bases, and 9 bases lay between the germline ends. Germline V gene data show CDR1 as SEHNR and CDR2 as FQNEAQ (reference sequence). This CDR3 region has 13 residues. The CDR3 sequence is CASSLGGRNIQYF. DNA of the CDR3: TGTGCCAGCAGCTTGGGGGGAAGAAACATTCAGTACTTC.